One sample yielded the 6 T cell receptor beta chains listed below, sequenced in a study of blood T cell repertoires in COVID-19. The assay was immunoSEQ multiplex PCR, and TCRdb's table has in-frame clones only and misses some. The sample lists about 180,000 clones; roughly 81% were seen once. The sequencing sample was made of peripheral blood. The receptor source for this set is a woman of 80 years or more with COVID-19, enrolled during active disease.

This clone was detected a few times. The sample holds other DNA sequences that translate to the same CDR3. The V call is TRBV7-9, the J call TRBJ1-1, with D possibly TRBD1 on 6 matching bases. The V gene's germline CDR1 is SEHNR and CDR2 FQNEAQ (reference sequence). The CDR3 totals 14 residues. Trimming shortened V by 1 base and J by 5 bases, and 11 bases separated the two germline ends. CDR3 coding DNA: TGTGCCAGCAGCTTAGAGGGGGTGGGGACTGAAGCTTTCTTT. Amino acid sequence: CASSLEGVGTEAFF.

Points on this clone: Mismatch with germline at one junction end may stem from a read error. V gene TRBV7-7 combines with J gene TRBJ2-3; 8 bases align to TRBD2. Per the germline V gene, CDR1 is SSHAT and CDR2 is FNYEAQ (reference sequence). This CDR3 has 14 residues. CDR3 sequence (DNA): TGTGCTAGCAGCTCTGGACTAGCCCCAGATACGCAGTATTTT. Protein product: CASSSGLAPDTQYF. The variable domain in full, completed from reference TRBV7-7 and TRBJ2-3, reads GAGVSQSPRYKVTKRGQDVTLRCDPISSHATLYWYQQALGQGPEFLTYFNYEAQPDKSGLPSDRFSAERPEGSISTLTIQRTEQRDSAMYRCASSSGLAPDTQYFGPGTRLTVL.

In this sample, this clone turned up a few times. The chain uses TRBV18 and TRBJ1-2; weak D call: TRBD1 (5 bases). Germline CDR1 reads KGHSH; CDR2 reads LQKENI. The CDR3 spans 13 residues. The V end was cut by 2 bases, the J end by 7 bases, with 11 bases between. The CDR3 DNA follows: TGTGCCAGCTCACCAGCAGGGTCGGGTGGCTACACCTTC. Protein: CASSPAGSGGYTF. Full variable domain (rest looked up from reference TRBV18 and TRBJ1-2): NAGVMQNPRHLVRRRGQEARLRCSPMKGHSHVYWYRQLPEEGLKFMVYLQKENIIDESGMPKERFSAEFPKEGPSILRIQQVVRGDSAAYFCASSPAGSGGYTFGSGTRLTVV.

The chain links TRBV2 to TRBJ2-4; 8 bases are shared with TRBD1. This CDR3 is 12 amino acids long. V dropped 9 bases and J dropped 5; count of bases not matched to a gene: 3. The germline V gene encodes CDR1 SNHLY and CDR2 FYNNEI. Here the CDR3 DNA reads TGTGCCAGTGAGGACAGGGAAAACATTCAGTACTTC. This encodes CASEDRENIQYF.

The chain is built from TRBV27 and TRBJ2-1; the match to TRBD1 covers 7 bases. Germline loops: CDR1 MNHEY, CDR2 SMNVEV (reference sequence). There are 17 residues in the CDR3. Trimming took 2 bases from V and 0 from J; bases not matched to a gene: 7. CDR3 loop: CASSLIGGSSSYNEQFF. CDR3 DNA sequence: TGTGCCAGCAGTTTAATAGGGGGCAGTTCCTCCTACAATGAGCAGTTCTTC.

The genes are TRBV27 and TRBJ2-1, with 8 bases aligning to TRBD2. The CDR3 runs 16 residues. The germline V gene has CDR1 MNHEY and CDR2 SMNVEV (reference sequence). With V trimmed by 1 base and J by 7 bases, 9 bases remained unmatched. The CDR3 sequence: CASSLFVAGSPNEQFF. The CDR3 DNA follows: TGTGCCAGCAGTTTATTTGTAGCGGGGTCCCCTAATGAGCAGTTCTTC.